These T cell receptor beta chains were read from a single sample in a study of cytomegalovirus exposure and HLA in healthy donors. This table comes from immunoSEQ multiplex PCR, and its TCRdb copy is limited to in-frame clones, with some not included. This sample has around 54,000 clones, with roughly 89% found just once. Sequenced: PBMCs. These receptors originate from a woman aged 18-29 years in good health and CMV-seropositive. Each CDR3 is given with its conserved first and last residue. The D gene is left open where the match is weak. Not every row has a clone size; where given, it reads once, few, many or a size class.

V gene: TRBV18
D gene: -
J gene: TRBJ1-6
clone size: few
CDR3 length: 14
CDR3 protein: CASSLSGVNSPLHF
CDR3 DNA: TGTGCCAGCTCACTTTCCGGGGTAAATTCACCCCTCCACTTT

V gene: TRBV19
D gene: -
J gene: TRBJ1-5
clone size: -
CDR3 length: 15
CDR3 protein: CASSIDRGMDQPQHF
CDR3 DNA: TGTGCCAGTAGTATAGATCGGGGGATGGATCAGCCCCAGCATTTT

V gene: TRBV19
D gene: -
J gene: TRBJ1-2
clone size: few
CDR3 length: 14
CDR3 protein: CASSIGQTDYGYTF
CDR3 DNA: TGTGCCAGTAGTATAGGACAGACCGACTATGGCTACACCTTC

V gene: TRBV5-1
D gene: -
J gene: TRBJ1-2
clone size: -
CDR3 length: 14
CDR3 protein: CASSPRLANYGYTF
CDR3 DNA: TGCGCCAGCAGCCCCAGGTTAGCTAACTATGGCTACACCTTC

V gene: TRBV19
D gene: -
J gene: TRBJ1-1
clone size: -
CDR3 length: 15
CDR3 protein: CASSIEGGLGTEAFF
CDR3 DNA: TGTGCCAGTAGTATAGAGGGGGGTCTCGGCACTGAAGCTTTCTTT

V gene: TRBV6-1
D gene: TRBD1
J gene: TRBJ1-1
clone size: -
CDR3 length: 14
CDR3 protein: CASSRTGGNTEAFF
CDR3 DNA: TGTGCCAGCAGCCGGACAGGGGGCAACACTGAAGCTTTCTTT

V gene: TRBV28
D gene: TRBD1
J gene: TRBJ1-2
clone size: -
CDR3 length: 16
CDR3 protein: CASSSGQGRTSHGYTF
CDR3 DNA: TGTGCCAGCAGTTCGGGACAGGGAAGAACTTCACATGGCTACACCTTC

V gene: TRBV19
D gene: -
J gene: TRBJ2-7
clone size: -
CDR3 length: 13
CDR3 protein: CASSSGPSYEQYF
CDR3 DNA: TGTGCCAGTAGTTCAGGGCCTTCCTACGAGCAGTACTTC

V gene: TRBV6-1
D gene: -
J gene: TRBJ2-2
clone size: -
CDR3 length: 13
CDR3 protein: CASTLLSSGELFF
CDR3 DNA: TGTGCCAGCACCCTGCTAAGCTCCGGGGAGCTGTTTTTT

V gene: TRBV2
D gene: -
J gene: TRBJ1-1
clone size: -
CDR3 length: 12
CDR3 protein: CASIREDTEAFF
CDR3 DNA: TGTGCCAGCATCAGGGAGGACACTGAAGCTTTCTTT

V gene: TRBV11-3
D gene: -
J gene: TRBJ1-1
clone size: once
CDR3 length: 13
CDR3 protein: CASSSVLNTEAFF
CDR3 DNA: TGTGCCAGCAGCTCGGTTCTGAACACTGAAGCTTTCTTT

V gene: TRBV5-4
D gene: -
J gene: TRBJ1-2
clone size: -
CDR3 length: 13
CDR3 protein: CASSLAGNYGYTF
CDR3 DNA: TGTGCCAGCAGCTTGGCGGGGAACTATGGCTACACCTTC

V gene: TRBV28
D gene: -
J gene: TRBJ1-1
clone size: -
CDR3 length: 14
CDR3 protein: CASRARVGNTEAFF
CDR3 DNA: TGTGCCAGCAGGGCCCGGGTAGGCAACACTGAAGCTTTCTTT

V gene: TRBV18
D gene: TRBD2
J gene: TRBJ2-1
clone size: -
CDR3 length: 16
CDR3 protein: CASSPAGGGALNEQFF
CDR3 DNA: TGTGCCAGCTCACCAGCTGGCGGGGGGGCCCTCAATGAGCAGTTCTTC

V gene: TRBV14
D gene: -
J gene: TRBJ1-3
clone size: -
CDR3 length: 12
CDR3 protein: CASSQGLDTIYF
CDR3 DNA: TGTGCCAGCAGCCAAGGCTTAGACACCATATATTTT

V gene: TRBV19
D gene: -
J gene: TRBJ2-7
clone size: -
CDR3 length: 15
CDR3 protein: CASSTGVRPLYEQYF
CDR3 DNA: TGTGCCAGTAGTACCGGGGTCCGTCCCCTTTACGAGCAGTACTTC

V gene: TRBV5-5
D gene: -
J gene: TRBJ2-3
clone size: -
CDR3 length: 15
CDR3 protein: CASSGEGLSTDTQYF
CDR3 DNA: TGTGCCAGCAGCGGCGAGGGACTTAGCACAGATACGCAGTATTTT

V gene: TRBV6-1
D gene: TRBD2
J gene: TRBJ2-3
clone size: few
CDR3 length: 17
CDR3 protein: CASSEVEAGGPTDTQYF
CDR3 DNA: TGTGCCAGCAGTGAGGTTGAGGCGGGGGGGCCGACAGATACGCAGTATTTT

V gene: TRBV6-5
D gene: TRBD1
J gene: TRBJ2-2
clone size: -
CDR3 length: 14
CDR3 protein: CASRGTGNTGELFF
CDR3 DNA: TGTGCCAGCAGAGGGACAGGGAACACCGGGGAGCTGTTTTTT

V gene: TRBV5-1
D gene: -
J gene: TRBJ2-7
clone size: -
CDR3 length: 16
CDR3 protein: CASSPRGQLVSVEQYF
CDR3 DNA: TGCGCCAGCAGCCCCCGAGGACAGCTAGTGTCTGTGGAGCAGTACTTC

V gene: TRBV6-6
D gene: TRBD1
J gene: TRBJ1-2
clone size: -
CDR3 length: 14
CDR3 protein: CASSSPRQGDGYTF
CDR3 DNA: TGTGCCAGCAGTTCCCCCCGGCAGGGGGATGGCTACACCTTC

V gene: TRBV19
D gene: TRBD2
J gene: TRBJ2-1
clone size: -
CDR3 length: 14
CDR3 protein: CASNTGTSSHEQFF
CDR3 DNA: TGTGCCAGTAATACCGGGACTAGCAGCCATGAGCAGTTCTTC

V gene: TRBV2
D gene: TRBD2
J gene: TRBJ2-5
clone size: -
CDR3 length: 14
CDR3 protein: CASSGLAGLETQYF
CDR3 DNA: TGTGCCAGCAGTGGACTAGCGGGGCTAGAGACCCAGTACTTC

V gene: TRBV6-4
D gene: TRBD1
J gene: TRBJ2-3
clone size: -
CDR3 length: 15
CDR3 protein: CASSDGTGGTDTQYF
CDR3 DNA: TGTGCCAGCAGTGACGGGACAGGGGGCACAGATACGCAGTATTTT

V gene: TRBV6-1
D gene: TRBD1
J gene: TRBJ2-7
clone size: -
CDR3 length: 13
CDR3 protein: CASTTGPENEQYF
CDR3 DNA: TGTGCCAGCACGACAGGGCCAGAGAACGAGCAGTACTTC

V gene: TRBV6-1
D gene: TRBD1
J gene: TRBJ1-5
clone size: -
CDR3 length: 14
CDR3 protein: CASKEGAGNQPQHF
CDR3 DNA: TGTGCCAGCAAGGAGGGGGCGGGCAATCAGCCCCAGCATTTT

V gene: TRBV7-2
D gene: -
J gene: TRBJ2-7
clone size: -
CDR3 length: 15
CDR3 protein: CASSLRITAAYEQYF
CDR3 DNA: TGTGCCAGCAGCTTGCGCATAACAGCGGCCTACGAGCAGTACTTC

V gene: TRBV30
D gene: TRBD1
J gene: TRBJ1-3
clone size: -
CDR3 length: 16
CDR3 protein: CAWSVRGTGSGNTIYF
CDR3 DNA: TGTGCCTGGAGTGTACGAGGGACAGGCTCTGGAAACACCATATATTTT

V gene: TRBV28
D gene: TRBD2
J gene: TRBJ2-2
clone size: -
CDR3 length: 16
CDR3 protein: CASEGERGGGTGELFF
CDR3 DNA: TGTGCCAGCGAGGGGGAGCGGGGGGGCGGCACCGGGGAGCTGTTTTTT

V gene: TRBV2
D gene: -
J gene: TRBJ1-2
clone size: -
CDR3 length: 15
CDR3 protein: CASTYWSTTNYGYTF
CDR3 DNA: TGTGCCAGCACCTACTGGTCAACTACTAACTATGGCTACACCTTC

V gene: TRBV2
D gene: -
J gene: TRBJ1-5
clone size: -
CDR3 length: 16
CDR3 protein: CASSEWEPDPYQPQHF
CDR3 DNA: TGTGCCAGCAGTGAATGGGAGCCAGACCCTTATCAGCCCCAGCATTTT

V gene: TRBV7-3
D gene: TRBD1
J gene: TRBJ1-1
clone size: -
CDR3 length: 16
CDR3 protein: CASSPEGSPGQGEAFF
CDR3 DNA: TGTGCCAGCAGCCCTGAAGGCTCTCCGGGACAGGGTGAAGCTTTCTTT

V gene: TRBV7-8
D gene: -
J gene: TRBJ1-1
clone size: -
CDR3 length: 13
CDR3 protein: CASSFSMNTEAFF
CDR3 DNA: TGTGCCAGCAGCTTCAGTATGAACACTGAAGCTTTCTTT

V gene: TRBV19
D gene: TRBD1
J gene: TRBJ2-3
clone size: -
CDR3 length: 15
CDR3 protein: CASSPGTAHTDTQYF
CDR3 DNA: TGTGCCAGTAGCCCCGGGACAGCTCACACAGATACGCAGTATTTT

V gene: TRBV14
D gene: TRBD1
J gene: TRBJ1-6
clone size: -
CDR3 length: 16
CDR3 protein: CASSQGTGGRNSPLHF
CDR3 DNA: TGTGCCAGCAGCCAGGGGACAGGGGGCAGAAATTCACCCCTCCACTTT

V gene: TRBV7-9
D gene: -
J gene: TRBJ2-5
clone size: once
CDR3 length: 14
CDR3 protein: CASSATDSEETQYF
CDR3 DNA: TGTGCCAGCAGCGCAACGGACAGTGAGGAGACCCAGTACTTC

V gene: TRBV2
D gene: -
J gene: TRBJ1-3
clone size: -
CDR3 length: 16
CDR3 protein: CASSSSFQGYGNTIYF
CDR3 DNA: TGTGCCAGCAGTTCTTCTTTTCAGGGTTATGGAAACACCATATATTTT

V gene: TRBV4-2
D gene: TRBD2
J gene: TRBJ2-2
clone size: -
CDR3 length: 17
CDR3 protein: CASSQDHSGGPTGELFF
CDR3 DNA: TGTGCCAGCAGCCAAGACCATAGCGGGGGCCCCACCGGGGAGCTGTTTTTT

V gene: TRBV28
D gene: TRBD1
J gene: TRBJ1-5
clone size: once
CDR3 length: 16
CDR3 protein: CASSLSGTGWNQPQHF
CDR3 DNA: TGTGCCAGCAGTCTCTCCGGGACAGGGTGGAATCAGCCCCAGCATTTT

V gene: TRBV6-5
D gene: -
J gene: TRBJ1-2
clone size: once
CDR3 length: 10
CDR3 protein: CATVPYGYTF
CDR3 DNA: TGTGCCACCGTCCCCTATGGCTACACCTTC

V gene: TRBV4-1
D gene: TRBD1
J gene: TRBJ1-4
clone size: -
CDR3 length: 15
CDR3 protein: CASSRTGFANEKLFF
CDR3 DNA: TGCGCCAGCAGCCGGACAGGCTTCGCCAATGAAAAACTGTTTTTT